This is a list of T cell receptor beta chains from one sample in a study of blood T cell repertoires in COVID-19. Assay used: immunoSEQ multiplex PCR; TCRdb lists only in-frame clones, some missing. The sample lists some 100,000 clones, around 89% occurring once. Sequencing was done on a sample of peripheral blood. The receptors stem from a human donor with acute or convalescent COVID-19. The donor label of this sample is uncertain. The CDR3 runs from the conserved cysteine through the conserved F or W. The order of the fields is D gene, J gene, clone size, V gene, CDR3 protein, CDR3 DNA. A D gene is named only where the DNA matches it firmly. Some rows have no size entry. The others give once, few or many, or a class for an expanded clone.

d_gene: .
j_gene: TRBJ1-2
abundance: few
v_gene: TRBV19
CDR3aa: CASSIDPAGDGYTF
CDR3nt: TGTGCCAGTAGTATAGATCCGGCAGGGGACGGCTACACCTTC

d_gene: TRBD2
j_gene: TRBJ2-1
abundance: .
v_gene: TRBV4-3
CDR3aa: CASSLRLAGDNEQFF
CDR3nt: TGCGCCAGCAGCCTAAGACTAGCGGGGGACAATGAGCAGTTCTTC

d_gene: .
j_gene: TRBJ1-2
abundance: .
v_gene: TRBV18
CDR3aa: CASSSDYGYTF
CDR3nt: TGTGCCAGCTCTTCGGACTATGGCTACACCTTC

d_gene: TRBD1
j_gene: TRBJ2-5
abundance: once
v_gene: TRBV30
CDR3aa: CAWRYRAGGLQETQYF
CDR3nt: TGTGCCTGGAGGTATCGGGCAGGGGGTCTACAAGAGACCCAGTACTTC

d_gene: .
j_gene: TRBJ1-2
abundance: .
v_gene: TRBV30
CDR3aa: CAWSVGSFGGYTF
CDR3nt: TGTGCCTGGAGTGTCGGGAGTTTTGGGGGCTACACCTTC

d_gene: TRBD1
j_gene: TRBJ1-2
abundance: .
v_gene: TRBV4-3
CDR3aa: CASSQDLRQGIYGYTF
CDR3nt: TGCGCCAGCAGCCAAGATCTACGACAGGGGATCTATGGCTACACCTTC

d_gene: .
j_gene: TRBJ2-7
abundance: .
v_gene: TRBV27
CDR3aa: CASSAMAGVTPFSYEQYF
CDR3nt: TGTGCCAGCAGTGCGATGGCAGGGGTCACTCCCTTCTCCTACGAGCAGTACTTC

d_gene: .
j_gene: TRBJ2-3
abundance: .
v_gene: TRBV18
CDR3aa: CASSRTDTQYF
CDR3nt: TGTGCCAGCTCCCGGACAGATACGCAGTATTTT

d_gene: .
j_gene: TRBJ1-6
abundance: .
v_gene: TRBV7-9
CDR3aa: CASSSRGSSYNSPLHF
CDR3nt: TGTGCCAGCAGCTCAAGGGGTAGCTCCTATAATTCACCCCTCCACTTT

d_gene: TRBD2
j_gene: TRBJ2-3
abundance: .
v_gene: TRBV27
CDR3aa: CASSGGTSGITDTQYF
CDR3nt: TGTGCCAGCAGTGGAGGGACTAGCGGGATTACAGATACGCAGTATTTT

d_gene: TRBD1
j_gene: TRBJ1-6
abundance: .
v_gene: TRBV27
CDR3aa: CASSGQDWGSPLHF
CDR3nt: TGTGCCAGCAGTGGACAGGATTGGGGATCACCCCTCCACTTT

d_gene: .
j_gene: TRBJ2-7
abundance: .
v_gene: TRBV4-1
CDR3aa: CASSQPDREGYEQYF
CDR3nt: TGCGCCAGCAGCCAACCGGACAGGGAGGGCTACGAGCAGTACTTC

d_gene: .
j_gene: TRBJ1-2
abundance: .
v_gene: TRBV5-6
CDR3aa: CASSLSQTVLYGYTF
CDR3nt: TGTGCCAGCAGCTTGTCCCAGACAGTTTTATATGGCTACACCTTC

d_gene: TRBD2
j_gene: TRBJ2-5
abundance: once
v_gene: TRBV4-2
CDR3aa: CASSQGFAGVEEETQYF
CDR3nt: TGTGCCAGCAGCCAAGGTTTTGCGGGAGTGGAAGAAGAGACCCAGTACTTC

d_gene: .
j_gene: TRBJ1-5
abundance: .
v_gene: TRBV19
CDR3aa: CASNEPGLPHQPQHF
CDR3nt: TGTGCCAGTAACGAGCCGGGACTCCCCCATCAGCCCCAGCATTTT

d_gene: TRBD1
j_gene: TRBJ1-1
abundance: .
v_gene: TRBV18
CDR3aa: CASSPRLRDRGGRTEAFF
CDR3nt: TGTGCCAGCTCACCTAGGCTCCGGGACAGGGGGGGGAGAACTGAAGCTTTCTTT

d_gene: .
j_gene: TRBJ2-7
abundance: .
v_gene: TRBV6-2/TRBV6-3
CDR3aa: CASSYSRRGLISYEQYF
CDR3nt: TGTGCCAGCAGTTACTCCCGCCGGGGACTTATCTCCTACGAGCAGTACTTC

d_gene: .
j_gene: TRBJ1-4
abundance: .
v_gene: TRBV9
CDR3aa: CASSVGAGSANEKLFF
CDR3nt: TGTGCCAGCAGCGTAGGGGCGGGGTCAGCTAATGAAAAACTGTTTTTT

d_gene: .
j_gene: TRBJ1-2
abundance: few
v_gene: TRBV18
CDR3aa: CASSPRRGRDGYTF
CDR3nt: TGTGCCAGCTCACCACGGCGGGGAAGAGATGGCTACACCTTC

d_gene: .
j_gene: TRBJ2-5
abundance: few
v_gene: TRBV6-5
CDR3aa: CASSYRGPPETQYF
CDR3nt: TGTGCCAGCAGTTACCGAGGGCCCCCAGAGACCCAGTACTTC

d_gene: TRBD1
j_gene: TRBJ1-5
abundance: medium-sized
v_gene: TRBV7-8
CDR3aa: CASSYGQGLGQPQHF
CDR3nt: TGTGCCAGCAGCTACGGACAGGGCCTGGGGCAGCCCCAGCATTTT

d_gene: .
j_gene: TRBJ1-2
abundance: .
v_gene: TRBV6-6
CDR3aa: CASSYLAGHGYTF
CDR3nt: TGTGCCAGCAGTTACCTCGCGGGGCACGGCTACACCTTC

d_gene: .
j_gene: TRBJ1-4
abundance: once
v_gene: TRBV19
CDR3aa: CASSFGIVNEKLFF
CDR3nt: TGTGCCAGTAGTTTCGGGATAGTGAATGAAAAACTGTTTTTT

d_gene: .
j_gene: TRBJ1-4
abundance: .
v_gene: TRBV5-1
CDR3aa: CASSLEARGTGEKLFF
CDR3nt: TGCGCCAGCAGCTTGGAGGCCCGGGGAACGGGGGAAAAACTGTTTTTT

d_gene: TRBD2
j_gene: TRBJ2-7
abundance: once
v_gene: TRBV7-2
CDR3aa: CASSSPTSGRASYYEQYF
CDR3nt: TGTGCCAGCAGCTCCCCGACTAGCGGGAGGGCCAGTTACTACGAGCAGTACTTC

d_gene: .
j_gene: TRBJ1-2
abundance: .
v_gene: TRBV18
CDR3aa: CASSRTEADARGRSGSGYTF
CDR3nt: TGTGCCAGCTCCCGCACCGAGGCGGACGCAAGGGGAAGGAGTGGTAGTGGCTACACCTTC

d_gene: .
j_gene: TRBJ2-2
abundance: .
v_gene: TRBV15
CDR3aa: CATSRDGGAGGTGELFF
CDR3nt: TGTGCCACCAGCAGAGATGGAGGGGCAGGTGGCACCGGGGAGCTGTTTTTT

d_gene: .
j_gene: TRBJ1-1
abundance: .
v_gene: TRBV6-5
CDR3aa: CASSWSRNERTEAFF
CDR3nt: TGTGCCAGCAGTTGGAGTCGGAACGAACGAACTGAAGCTTTCTTT

d_gene: .
j_gene: TRBJ1-1
abundance: .
v_gene: TRBV27
CDR3aa: CASSFDSLNTEAFF
CDR3nt: TGTGCCAGCAGTTTTGACAGTTTGAACACTGAAGCTTTCTTT

d_gene: TRBD2
j_gene: TRBJ2-7
abundance: once
v_gene: TRBV4-1
CDR3aa: CASSQEGLAGVRAGHEQYF
CDR3nt: TGCGCCAGCAGCCAAGAGGGACTAGCGGGAGTTCGGGCAGGACACGAGCAGTACTTC

d_gene: .
j_gene: TRBJ1-6
abundance: .
v_gene: TRBV6-5
CDR3aa: CASSYSWGAYNSPLHF
CDR3nt: TGTGCCAGCAGTTACTCTTGGGGGGCCTATAATTCACCCCTCCACTTT

d_gene: .
j_gene: TRBJ2-3
abundance: .
v_gene: TRBV2
CDR3aa: CASSETGTDTQYF
CDR3nt: TGTGCCAGCAGTGAAACTGGCACAGATACGCAGTATTTT

d_gene: TRBD1
j_gene: TRBJ1-2
abundance: few
v_gene: TRBV12-5
CDR3aa: CASGFTTGGGYTF
CDR3nt: TGTGCTAGTGGTTTCACAACAGGGGGCGGCTACACCTTC

d_gene: TRBD2
j_gene: TRBJ2-2
abundance: .
v_gene: TRBV7-6
CDR3aa: CASSYGTTKTGELFF
CDR3nt: TGTGCCAGCAGCTACGGGACTACTAAAACCGGGGAGCTGTTTTTT

d_gene: .
j_gene: TRBJ1-5
abundance: .
v_gene: TRBV2
CDR3aa: CASSGGSRDQPQHF
CDR3nt: TGTGCCAGCAGTGGGGGCTCCAGAGATCAGCCCCAGCATTTT

d_gene: .
j_gene: TRBJ1-2
abundance: .
v_gene: TRBV19
CDR3aa: CASSANSGASVGYTF
CDR3nt: TGTGCCAGTAGTGCAAATTCAGGGGCCTCGGTCGGCTACACCTTC

d_gene: TRBD2
j_gene: TRBJ2-7
abundance: once
v_gene: TRBV7-2
CDR3aa: CASSPRGGVAGGREQYF
CDR3nt: TGTGCCAGCAGCCCCAGAGGAGGGGTAGCGGGGGGGCGCGAGCAGTACTTC

d_gene: TRBD1
j_gene: TRBJ2-7
abundance: .
v_gene: TRBV11-2
CDR3aa: CASSTRRQGEIYEQYF
CDR3nt: TGTGCCAGCAGCACCCGCCGACAGGGGGAAATCTACGAGCAGTACTTC

d_gene: TRBD2
j_gene: TRBJ2-7
abundance: .
v_gene: TRBV30
CDR3aa: CASSSGGGAYEQYF
CDR3nt: TGTGCCTCCTCGTCGGGGGGAGGGGCCTACGAGCAGTACTTC

d_gene: .
j_gene: TRBJ1-1
abundance: .
v_gene: TRBV6-5
CDR3aa: CASSRAGRTEAFF
CDR3nt: TGTGCCAGCAGCCGTGCAGGTAGGACTGAAGCTTTCTTT

d_gene: .
j_gene: TRBJ1-5
abundance: .
v_gene: TRBV21-1
CDR3aa: CASSKVGQGACPQHF
CDR3nt: .

d_gene: .
j_gene: TRBJ1-4
abundance: .
v_gene: TRBV27
CDR3aa: CASSEGGRPEKLFF
CDR3nt: TGTGCCAGCAGTGAAGGAGGGAGGCCGGAAAAACTGTTTTTT

d_gene: TRBD2
j_gene: TRBJ2-3
abundance: .
v_gene: TRBV18
CDR3aa: CASSPPASGVTDTQYF
CDR3nt: TGTGCCAGCTCACCACCGGCTAGCGGGGTCACAGATACGCAGTATTTT

d_gene: TRBD2
j_gene: TRBJ2-5
abundance: .
v_gene: TRBV27
CDR3aa: CASSSSGGVETQYF
CDR3nt: TGTGCCAGCAGTTCGAGCGGGGGGGTCGAGACCCAGTACTTC

d_gene: .
j_gene: TRBJ2-7
abundance: .
v_gene: TRBV2
CDR3aa: CASSENPTVFYEQYF
CDR3nt: TGTGCCAGCAGTGAAAACCCGACAGTTTTCTACGAGCAGTACTTC

d_gene: TRBD1
j_gene: TRBJ2-7
abundance: .
v_gene: TRBV5-1
CDR3aa: CASSLFWAAGQGYEQYF
CDR3nt: TGCGCCAGCAGCTTGTTTTGGGCCGCAGGACAGGGCTACGAGCAGTACTTC

d_gene: TRBD2
j_gene: TRBJ2-2
abundance: .
v_gene: TRBV9
CDR3aa: CASSGSGSFYNTGELFF
CDR3nt: TGTGCCAGCAGCGGTAGCGGGAGTTTCTATAACACCGGGGAGCTGTTTTTT

d_gene: .
j_gene: TRBJ1-5
abundance: .
v_gene: TRBV6-2/TRBV6-3
CDR3aa: CASSYPGNQPQHF
CDR3nt: TGTGCCAGCAGTTACCCCGGGAATCAGCCCCAGCATTTT

d_gene: .
j_gene: TRBJ1-3
abundance: .
v_gene: TRBV5-1
CDR3aa: CASSLTVTYSGNTIYF
CDR3nt: TGCGCCAGCAGCTTAACAGTGACCTACTCTGGAAACACCATATATTTT

d_gene: .
j_gene: TRBJ1-1
abundance: few
v_gene: TRBV16
CDR3aa: CASSLLGEGTEAFF
CDR3nt: TGTGCCAGCAGCCTCCTGGGGGAGGGCACTGAAGCTTTCTTT

d_gene: TRBD1
j_gene: TRBJ2-6
abundance: .
v_gene: TRBV28
CDR3aa: CASSWGDRVANVLTF
CDR3nt: TGTGCCAGCAGTTGGGGGGACAGGGTGGCCAACGTCCTGACTTTC

d_gene: TRBD1
j_gene: TRBJ2-1
abundance: .
v_gene: TRBV2
CDR3aa: CASSDSIGGGEQFF
CDR3nt: TGTGCCAGCAGCGATTCTATAGGGGGCGGTGAGCAGTTCTTC

d_gene: .
j_gene: TRBJ2-4
abundance: .
v_gene: TRBV7-2
CDR3aa: CASSLGQNIQYF
CDR3nt: TGTGCCAGCAGCTTAGGGCAAAACATTCAGTACTTC

d_gene: .
j_gene: TRBJ2-3
abundance: once
v_gene: TRBV29-1
CDR3aa: CSVEEGGADTQYF
CDR3nt: TGCAGCGTTGAAGAAGGGGGGGCAGATACGCAGTATTTT

d_gene: TRBD1
j_gene: TRBJ1-2
abundance: .
v_gene: TRBV6-5
CDR3aa: CASSSDRGNGYTF
CDR3nt: TGTGCCAGCAGCTCCGACAGGGGGAATGGCTACACCTTC

d_gene: .
j_gene: TRBJ2-3
abundance: .
v_gene: TRBV5-1
CDR3aa: CASSLAGSSTDTQYF
CDR3nt: TGCGCCAGCAGCTTGGCGGGTTCCTCGACAGATACGCAGTATTTT

d_gene: .
j_gene: TRBJ2-6
abundance: once
v_gene: TRBV5-1
CDR3aa: CASSRVASTGANVLTF
CDR3nt: TGCGCCAGCAGTCGCGTTGCGAGTACTGGGGCCAACGTCCTGACTTTC

d_gene: TRBD1
j_gene: TRBJ1-1
abundance: .
v_gene: TRBV10-2
CDR3aa: CASSVTGGTEAFF
CDR3nt: TGCGCCAGCAGTGTGACAGGGGGCACTGAAGCTTTCTTT

d_gene: TRBD1
j_gene: TRBJ1-2
abundance: .
v_gene: TRBV6-5
CDR3aa: CASSYGQGAGYTF
CDR3nt: TGTGCCAGCAGTTACGGACAGGGGGCTGGCTACACCTTC

d_gene: .
j_gene: TRBJ1-3
abundance: .
v_gene: TRBV7-2
CDR3aa: CASSLGGGFGNTIYF
CDR3nt: TGTGCCAGCAGCTTAGGGGGGGGCTTTGGAAACACCATATATTTT